The text below deals with one T cell receptor (beta chain). Its target is unknown. Just one base apart from a much larger clone, this may be a read error. This sample is part of a study of molecular identifiers for immune sequencing clone quantification. Bulk libraries came from a prior protocol with listed TCR primers. TCRdb passed the PCR reads through MiXCR, listing each CDR3 protein once. Of over 300,000 distinct CDR3 sequences listed, about a quarter are singletons. Study-wide results and caveats: In CMV-specific effectors, clones above 20 copies held over 98% of molecules; naive, under 1%.

There are 8 residues in the CDR3. Germline assignment: CDR1 GTSNPN and CDR2 SVGIG (reference sequence). Naive CD8 T cells were FACS-sorted by CD8+CD4-CCR7+CD45RA+ markers. Sequenced sample: naive CD8+ T cells from blood, with Jurkat cell RNA spiked in. Stated subset: FACS-sorted CD8+CD4-CCR7+CD45RA+ naive T cells. This TCR came from a human donor in good health. Some libraries in this study had Jurkat cell RNA spiked in. The V and J genes are TRBV30 and TRBJ2-3; D unclear. The CDR3 DNA reads as TGCAGCACAGCTACGCAGTATTTT. It encodes CSTATQYF.